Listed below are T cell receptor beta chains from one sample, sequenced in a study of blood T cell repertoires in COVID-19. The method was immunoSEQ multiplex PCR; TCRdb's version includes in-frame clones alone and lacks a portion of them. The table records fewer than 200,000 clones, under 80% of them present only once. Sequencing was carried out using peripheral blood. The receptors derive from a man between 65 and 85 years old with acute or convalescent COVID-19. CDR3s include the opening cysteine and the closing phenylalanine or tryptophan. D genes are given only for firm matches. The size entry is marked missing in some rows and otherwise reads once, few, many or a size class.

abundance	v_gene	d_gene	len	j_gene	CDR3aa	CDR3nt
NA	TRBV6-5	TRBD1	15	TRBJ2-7	CASGPVQGASYEQYF	TGTGCCAGCGGGCCAGTACAGGGGGCAAGCTACGAGCAGTACTTC
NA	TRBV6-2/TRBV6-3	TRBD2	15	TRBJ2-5	CASSYGTSGKETQYF	TGTGCCAGCAGTTACGGGACTAGCGGGAAAGAGACCCAGTACTTC
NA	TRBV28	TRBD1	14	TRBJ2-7	CASSPRQGRYEQYF	TGTGCCAGCAGTCCCCGACAGGGAAGGTACGAGCAGTACTTC
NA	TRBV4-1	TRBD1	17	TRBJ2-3	CASSQAIGQGSTDTQYF	TGCGCCAGCAGCCAAGCCATCGGACAGGGGAGCACAGATACGCAGTATTTT
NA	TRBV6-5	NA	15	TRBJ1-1	CASSYSGLLNTEAFF	TGTGCCAGCAGTTACTCTGGACTCTTGAACACTGAAGCTTTCTTT
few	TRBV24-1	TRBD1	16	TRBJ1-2	CATSDAGTGSRYGYTF	TGTGCCACCAGTGATGCCGGGACAGGGTCCCGCTATGGCTACACCTTC
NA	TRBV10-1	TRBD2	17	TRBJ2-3	CASSEWRLAGSTDTQYF	TGCGCCAGCAGTGAGTGGAGACTAGCGGGGAGCACAGATACGCAGTATTTT
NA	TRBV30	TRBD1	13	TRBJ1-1	CAWSRGPNTEAFF	TGTGCCTGGAGCAGGGGGCCGAACACTGAAGCTTTCTTT
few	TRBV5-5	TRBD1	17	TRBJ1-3	CASSLALGTVAGNTIYF	TGTGCCAGCAGCTTGGCGTTGGGGACAGTCGCTGGAAACACCATATATTTT
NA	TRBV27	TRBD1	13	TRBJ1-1	CASTQGAGTEAFF	TGTGCCAGCACACAGGGGGCTGGCACTGAAGCTTTCTTT
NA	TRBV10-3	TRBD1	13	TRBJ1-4	CATMTGEEEKLFF	TGTGCCACCATGACAGGGGAGGAAGAAAAACTGTTTTTT
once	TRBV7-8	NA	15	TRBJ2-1	CASSSYQGSYNEQFF	TGTGCCAGCAGCTCATACCAGGGCTCCTACAATGAGCAGTTCTTC
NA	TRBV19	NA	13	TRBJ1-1	CASSKVRGTEAFF	TGTGCCAGTAGTAAAGTAAGGGGCACTGAAGCTTTCTTT
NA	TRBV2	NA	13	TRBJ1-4	CASSREINEKLFF	TGTGCCAGCAGCCGGGAGATTAATGAAAAACTGTTTTTT
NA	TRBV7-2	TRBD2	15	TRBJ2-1	CASSLTLAGGNEQFF	TGTGCCAGCAGCTTAACCCTAGCGGGGGGAAATGAGCAGTTCTTC
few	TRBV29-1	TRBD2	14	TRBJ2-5	CSVGLAGGQETQYF	TGCAGCGTTGGACTAGCGGGGGGCCAAGAGACCCAGTACTTC
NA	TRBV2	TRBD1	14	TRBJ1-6	CASRGTGPPSPLHF	TGTGCCAGCAGGGGGACAGGGCCCCCTTCACCCCTCCACTTT
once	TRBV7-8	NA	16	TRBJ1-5	CASSLSTALSNQPQHF	TGTGCCAGCAGCTTATCGACAGCTCTCAGCAATCAGCCCCAGCATTTT
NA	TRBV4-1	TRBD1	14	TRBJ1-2	CASSQHRGNYGYTF	TGCGCCAGCAGCCAGCACAGGGGCAACTATGGCTACACCTTC
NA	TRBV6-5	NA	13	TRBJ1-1	CASSYGGDTEAFF	TGTGCCAGCAGTTACGGGGGGGACACTGAAGCTTTCTTT
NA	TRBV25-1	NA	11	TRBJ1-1	CASTQGTEAFF	TGTGCCAGCACCCAGGGCACTGAAGCTTTCTTT
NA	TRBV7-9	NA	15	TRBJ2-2	CASSLLGGRPGELFF	TGTGCCAGCAGCTTATTGGGGGGTCGGCCCGGGGAGCTGTTTTTT
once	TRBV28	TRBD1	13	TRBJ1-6	CASRGQGHSPLHF	TGTGCCAGCAGGGGACAGGGACATTCACCCCTCCACTTT